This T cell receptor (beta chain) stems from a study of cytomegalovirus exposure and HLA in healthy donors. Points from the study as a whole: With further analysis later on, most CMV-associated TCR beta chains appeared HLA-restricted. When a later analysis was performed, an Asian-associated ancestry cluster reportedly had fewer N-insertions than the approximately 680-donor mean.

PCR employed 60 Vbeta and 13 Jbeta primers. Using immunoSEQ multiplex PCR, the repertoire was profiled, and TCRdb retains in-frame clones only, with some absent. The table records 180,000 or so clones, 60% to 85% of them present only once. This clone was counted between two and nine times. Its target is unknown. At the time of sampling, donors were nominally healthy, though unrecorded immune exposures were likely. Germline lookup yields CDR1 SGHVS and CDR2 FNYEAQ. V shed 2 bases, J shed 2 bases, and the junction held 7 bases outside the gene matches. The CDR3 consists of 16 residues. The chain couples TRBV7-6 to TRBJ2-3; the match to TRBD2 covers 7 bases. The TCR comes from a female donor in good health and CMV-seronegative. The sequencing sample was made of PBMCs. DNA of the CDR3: TGTGCCAGCAGCTTACTCCGCGGGGGTAACACAGATACGCAGTATTTT. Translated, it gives CASSLLRGGNTDTQYF.